These 22 T cell receptor beta chains were all obtained from the same sample, sequenced in a study of vaccination effects on CD4 cells after COVID-19. Their antigen targets remain unknown. Ahead of sequencing, the ViraFEST assay grew antigen-specific CD4+ T cells using viral peptide pools. It was after 10 days of culture that CD4+ T cells were isolated. The cohort was immunized with two doses of either the BNT162b2 or mRNA-1273 vaccine. Method: immunoSEQ multiplex PCR; TCRdb's copy keeps in-frame clones and lacks some. This sample has some 40,000 clones, with approximately 80% found just once. The sequencing here drew on CD4+ T cells from PBMCs cultured with HCoV-NL63 spike peptides, taken after COVID-19 vaccination. The receptors were sampled from a human donor who received a COVID-19 vaccine. Some clones in this sample may be carry-over from other donors' samples.

This rearrangement joins TRBV6-5 to TRBJ1-1, with 8 bases fitting TRBD1. The CDR3 has 15 residues. Trimming at V came to 5 bases and at J to 4 bases, leaving 9 bases not matched to a gene. CDR1 is MNHEY, CDR2 SVGAGI, per germline. The CDR3 reads CASSPVQGAATEAFF. The CDR3, as DNA: TGTGCCAGCAGTCCAGTCCAGGGGGCGGCCACTGAAGCTTTCTTT.

The V gene is TRBV24-1, the J gene TRBJ2-2; possibly TRBD1 or TRBD2 for D (5 bases each). Germline loops: CDR1 KGHDR, CDR2 SFDVKD. CDR3 size: 16 residues. Between the trimmed V and J ends, which lost 3 bases and 1 base, there was a span of 11 bases. CDR3 loop: CATSDHGTVNTGELFF. Written as DNA, the CDR3 is TGTGCCACCAGTGATCACGGGACGGTGAACACCGGGGAGCTGTTTTTT.

This chain links TRBV5-1 with TRBJ1-5, with D hard to call. The length of the CDR3 is 15 residues. CDR1 and CDR2 (germline): SGHRS, YFSETQ. Trimming pared 0 bases from V and 7 bases from J, leaving 14 bases between. CDR3 sequence: CASSLGAAPGQPQHF. The CDR3 DNA is TGCGCCAGCAGCTTGGGGGCGGCACCAGGACAGCCCCAGCATTTT.

This clone was seen only once. The chain uses TRBV2 and TRBJ2-1, with 10 bases fitting TRBD1. Trimming removed 6 bases from V and 8 bases from J; junction bases left unmatched: 4. Germline V gives CDR1 SNHLY, CDR2 FYNNEI. This CDR3 is 13 amino acids long. CDR3 DNA sequence: TGTGCCAGCAGGAGGGACAGGGGCTATGAGCAGTTCTTC. It encodes CASRRDRGYEQFF.

V is TRBV4-1 and J is TRBJ1-1; 7 bases are a match to TRBD1. V lost 4 bases and J lost 3; bases outside the gene matches: 5. Germline V gene data show CDR1 as MGHRA and CDR2 as YSYEKL. The CDR3 sequence is 14 residues long. The CDR3 DNA reads as TGCGCCAGCAGCCCCCGACAGGGCCACACTGAAGCTTTCTTT. It translates to CASSPRQGHTEAFF.

The V call is TRBV18, the J call TRBJ2-7; D is unclear. CDR3 length: 12 amino acids. Trimming pared 3 bases from V and 2 bases from J, leaving 5 bases between. From germline, CDR1 is KGHSH and CDR2 LQKENI. CDR3 DNA: TGTGCCAGCTCACCTACAGCCTACGAGCAGTACGTC. It translates to CASSPTAYEQYV.

The chain is built from TRBV25-1 and TRBJ1-5; 9 bases are shared with TRBD1. CDR1 is MGHDK and CDR2 is SYGVNS in the germline V gene. The length of the CDR3 is 14 residues. Trimming cost V 8 bases and J 5 bases; bases outside gene matches: 7. Here the CDR3 reads CASGRDREHQPQHF. The CDR3 DNA is TGTGCCAGCGGCCGGGACAGGGAACATCAGCCCCAGCATTTT.

This chain links TRBV19 with TRBJ2-6; 9 nucleotides match TRBD1. The CDR3 runs to 16 residues. J lost 3 bases, V lost 4 bases, and 4 bases had no gene match. Germline V gene data show CDR1 as LNHDA and CDR2 as SQIVND (reference sequence). The CDR3 DNA reads TGTGCCAGTAGTACCGGGACAGGGTATGGGGCCAACGTCCTGACTTTC. Translating gives CASSTGTGYGANVLTF.

In this sample, this clone turned up a few times. The rearrangement links TRBV6-6 to TRBJ1-2; no reliable D call. CDR1 MNHNY and CDR2 SVGAGI come from the germline V gene (reference sequence). Trimming removed 4 bases from V and 2 bases from J, with 2 bases in between. The CDR3 sequence is 11 residues long. CDR3: CASSLNYGYTF. As DNA, the CDR3 is TGTGCCAGCAGTTTAAACTATGGCTACACCTTC.

The gene calls are TRBV6-2 or TRBV6-3 and TRBJ2-3; D call uncertain. Per germline, CDR1 MNHEY and CDR2 SVGEGT. This CDR3 spans 15 amino acids. V was trimmed by 2 bases and J by 4 bases, leaving 13 bases between them. For the CDR3, the DNA is TGTGCCAGCAGTTACAGCTACCGGGCCCCAGATACGCAGTATTTT. Translating it yields CASSYSYRAPDTQYF.

This clone was counted once. The chain combines TRBV23-1 with TRBJ2-7; no clear D. TRBV23-1 is reported as an ORF; its role is uncertain. CDR3 length: 16 amino acids. Trimming stripped 0 bases from V and 3 bases from J, with 15 bases between. The CDR3 loop reads CASSQSVGWVVYEQYV. Here the CDR3 DNA reads TGCGCCAGCAGTCAATCGGTGGGTTGGGTAGTCTACGAGCAGTACGTC.

J is TRBJ2-3 and V is TRBV5-1, with D hard to call. V lost 0 bases, J lost 1 base, and 3 bases lay in between. Germline CDR1 and CDR2: SGHRS and YFSETQ. The CDR3 length is 13 residues. The CDR3 sequence is CASSLGGTDTQYF. The CDR3 nucleotides read TGCGCCAGCAGCTTGGGGGGCACAGATACGCAGTATTTT.

V is TRBV7-2 and J is TRBJ2-3; 11 bases agree with TRBD2. V lost 5 bases and J lost 8; bases outside the gene matches: 6. CDR1 and CDR2 (germline): SGHTA, FQGNSA. The CDR3 covers 14 residues. The CDR3 sequence is CASSTGTSGGTQYF. The CDR3 bases are TGTGCCAGCAGCACCGGGACTAGCGGAGGTACGCAGTATTTT.

The rearrangement uses TRBV19 and TRBJ2-1; TRBD2 aligns across 12 bases. The CDR3 loop spans 16 amino acids. V lost 5 bases to trimming and J lost 5 bases; unmatched junction nucleotides: 7. CDR1 and CDR2 (germline): LNHDA, SQIVND (reference sequence). CDR3: CASSGYGLAGNNEQFF. The DNA for the CDR3 is TGTGCCAGTAGTGGATACGGACTAGCGGGGAACAATGAGCAGTTCTTC.

V usage is TRBV25-1 and J usage is TRBJ1-1; tentatively, D is TRBD1 (6 bases). The length of the CDR3 is 14 residues. V was pared by 1 base and J by 5 bases, with 11 bases between. Per the germline V gene, CDR1 is MGHDK and CDR2 is SYGVNS. In DNA form, the CDR3 reads TGTGCCAGCAGTGAATTAGGGGGAAAGACTGAAGCTTTCTTT. This codes for CASSELGGKTEAFF.

The J gene is TRBJ1-1, the V gene TRBV18, with unresolved D. Deletions cut 6 bases from V and 10 bases from J, with 21 bases between. The germline gives CDR1 KGHSH, CDR2 LQKENI. This CDR3 region has 14 residues. The CDR3 is CASSLDVSSGVAFF. The CDR3 DNA reads TGTGCCAGCTCGCTGGACGTCTCGAGCGGGGTAGCTTTCTTT.

The CDR3 sequence is CASSSINSDSGNTIYF. CDR3 sequence (DNA): TGCGCCAGCAGCTCGATAAACTCAGACTCTGGAAACACCATATATTTT. The rearrangement joins TRBV5-1 to TRBJ1-3; D gene unclear. CDR1 SGHRS and CDR2 YFSETQ come from the germline V gene. V lost 3 bases and J lost 0, with 13 bases in between. CDR3 length: 16 amino acids.

The chain has TRBV6-5 and TRBJ1-1; D possibly corresponds to TRBD1 (5 bases). V shed 6 bases and J shed 1 base, with 15 bases lying between them. The germline V gene has CDR1 MNHEY and CDR2 SVGAGI. The CDR3 is 15 amino acids. The DNA for the CDR3 is TGTGCCAGCAGCAAAAAGGGGACGGGGAACACTGAAGCTTTCTTT. This gives the protein CASSKKGTGNTEAFF.

The chain employs TRBV7-2 and TRBJ2-3, with TRBD2 as a possible D gene (5 bases). V gave up 1 base and J gave up 0 bases, with 11 bases separating them. The length of the CDR3 is 16 residues. Germline assignment: CDR1 SGHTA and CDR2 FQGNSA. CDR3 bases: TGTGCCAGCAGCTTAGACGCTACGGGGAGCACAGATACGCAGTATTTT. Translating it yields CASSLDATGSTDTQYF.

The chain carries TRBV28 and TRBJ1-3, with TRBD1 as a possible D gene (6 bases). CDR1 MDHEN and CDR2 SYDVKM come from the germline V gene. Deletions cut 4 bases from V and 4 bases from J, with 17 bases between. The CDR3 loop spans 16 amino acids. The CDR3 DNA reads TGTGCCAGCAGTTCCGCCGGAGGGGGGCAAGGAAACACCATATATTTT. It codes for CASSSAGGGQGNTIYF.

This sequence joins TRBV7-2 and TRBJ1-5; D gene unclear. Trimming removed 3 bases from V and 2 bases from J, with 5 bases in between. Germline V gives CDR1 SGHTA, CDR2 FQGNSA. The length of the CDR3 is 13 residues. The CDR3 DNA follows: TGTGCCAGCAGCTTTCAGGGCAATCAGCCCCAGCATTTT. As protein: CASSFQGNQPQHF.

This clone was found a few times. The J gene is TRBJ1-2, the V gene TRBV3-1 (or the pseudogene TRBV3-2); D may be TRBD1 (5 bases). Germline CDR1 is LGHDT and CDR2 is YNNKEL (reference sequence). V shed 3 bases and J shed 4 bases, with 12 bases lying between them. This CDR3 comprises 14 residues. The DNA for the CDR3 is TGTGCCAGCAGCCATCCAGGGATCAGCTATGGCTACACCTTC. Amino acids: CASSHPGISYGYTF.